This T cell receptor beta chain was obtained from a study of blood T cell repertoires in COVID-19. The CDR3 extends over 15 amino acids. The germline CDR1 and CDR2 sequences are MNHNY and SVGAGI (reference sequence). V lost 0 bases to trimming and J lost 9 bases, with 15 bases between them. This clone was seen only once. Assay used: immunoSEQ multiplex PCR; TCRdb lists only in-frame clones, some missing. Of about 210,000 clones in the sample, more than 80% were seen once. The gene calls are TRBV6-6 and TRBJ2-1; D possibly corresponds to TRBD2 (6 bases). The source is a man aged 35 to 55 who had recovered from COVID-19. The source material was PBMCs or T cells enriched from blood (not recorded which). CDR3: CASSYSTRRVGEQFF. The CDR3 nucleotides read TGTGCCAGCAGTTACTCGACCCGGAGGGTGGGTGAGCAGTTCTTC.